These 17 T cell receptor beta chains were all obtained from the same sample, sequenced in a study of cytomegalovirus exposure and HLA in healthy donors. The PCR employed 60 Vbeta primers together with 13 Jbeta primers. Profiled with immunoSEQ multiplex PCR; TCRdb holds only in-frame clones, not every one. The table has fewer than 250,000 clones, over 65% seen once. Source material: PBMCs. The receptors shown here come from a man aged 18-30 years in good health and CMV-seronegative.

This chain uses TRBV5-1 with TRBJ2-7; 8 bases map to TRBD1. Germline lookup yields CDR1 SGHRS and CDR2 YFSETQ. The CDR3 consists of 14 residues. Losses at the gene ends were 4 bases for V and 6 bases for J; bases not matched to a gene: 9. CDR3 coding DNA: TGCGCCAGCAGCCCGGACAGGGTGGGAGGCGAGCAGTACTTC. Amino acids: CASSPDRVGGEQYF. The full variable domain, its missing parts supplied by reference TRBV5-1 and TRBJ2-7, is KAGVTQTPRYLIKTRGQQVTLSCSPISGHRSVSWYQQTPGQGLQFLFEYFSETQRNKGNFPGRFSGRQFSNSRSEMNVSTLELGDSALYLCASSPDRVGGEQYFGPGTRLTVT.

The CDR3 spells CASSLYNEQFF. The CDR3 coding sequence is TGTGCCAGCAGTTTATACAATGAGCAGTTCTTC. The chain is built from TRBV6-1 and TRBJ2-1; D gene uncertain. V shed 5 bases and J shed 4 bases, with 3 bases lying between them. This CDR3 spans 11 amino acids. CDR1 MNHNS and CDR2 SASEGT come from the germline V gene.

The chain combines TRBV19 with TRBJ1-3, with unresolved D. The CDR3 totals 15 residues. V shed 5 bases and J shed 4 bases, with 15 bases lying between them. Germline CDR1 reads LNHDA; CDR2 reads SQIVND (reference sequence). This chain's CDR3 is CASSPLDPTGNTIYF. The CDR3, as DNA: TGTGCCAGTAGTCCCCTCGACCCGACAGGAAACACCATATATTTT.

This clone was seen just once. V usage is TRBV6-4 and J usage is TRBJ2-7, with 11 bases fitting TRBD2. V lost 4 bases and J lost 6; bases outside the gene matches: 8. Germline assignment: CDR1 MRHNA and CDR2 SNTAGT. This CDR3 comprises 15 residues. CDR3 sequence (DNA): TGTGCCAGCAGTGCCGGACTAGCGGGTGTGTCCGAGCAGTACTTC. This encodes CASSAGLAGVSEQYF.

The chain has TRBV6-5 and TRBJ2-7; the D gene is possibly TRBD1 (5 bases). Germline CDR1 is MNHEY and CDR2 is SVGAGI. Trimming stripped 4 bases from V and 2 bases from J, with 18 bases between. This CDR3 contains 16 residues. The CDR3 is CASSSNLPGITYEQYF. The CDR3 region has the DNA TGTGCCAGCAGTTCGAATCTTCCAGGGATTACCTACGAGCAGTACTTC.

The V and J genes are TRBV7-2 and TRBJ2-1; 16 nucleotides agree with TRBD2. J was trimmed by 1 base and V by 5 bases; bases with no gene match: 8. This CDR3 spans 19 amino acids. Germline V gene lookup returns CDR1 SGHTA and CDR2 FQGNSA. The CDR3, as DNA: TGTGCCAGCAGCGTCCCGGGACTAGCGGGAGGGCGGTCCTACAATGAGCAGTTCTTC. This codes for CASSVPGLAGGRSYNEQFF.

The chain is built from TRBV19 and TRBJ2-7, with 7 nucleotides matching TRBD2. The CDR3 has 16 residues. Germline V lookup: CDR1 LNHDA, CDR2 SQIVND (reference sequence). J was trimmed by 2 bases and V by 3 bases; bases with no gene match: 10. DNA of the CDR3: TGTGCCAGTAGTATGTGGAACGGGAGGAGGCCCTACGAGCAGTACTTC. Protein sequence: CASSMWNGRRPYEQYF.

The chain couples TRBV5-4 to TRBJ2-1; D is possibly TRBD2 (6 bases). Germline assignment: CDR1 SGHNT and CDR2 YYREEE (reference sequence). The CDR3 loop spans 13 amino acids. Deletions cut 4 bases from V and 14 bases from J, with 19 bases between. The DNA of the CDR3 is TGTGCCAGCAGCCGAACCCGGGACTCCATGGAGTTCTTC. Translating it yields CASSRTRDSMEFF.

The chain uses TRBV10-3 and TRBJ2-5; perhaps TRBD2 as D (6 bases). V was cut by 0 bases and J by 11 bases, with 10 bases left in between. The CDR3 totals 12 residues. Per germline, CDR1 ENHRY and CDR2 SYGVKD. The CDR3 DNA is TGTGCCATCAGTGAGTCAGGCGGGGAGCAGTACTTC. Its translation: CAISESGGEQYF.

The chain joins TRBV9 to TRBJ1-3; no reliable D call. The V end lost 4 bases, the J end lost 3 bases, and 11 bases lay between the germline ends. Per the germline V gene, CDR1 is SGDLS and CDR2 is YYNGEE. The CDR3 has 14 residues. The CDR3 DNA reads TGTGCCAGCAGCCCCCAACCCGGTGGAAACACCATATATTTT. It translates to CASSPQPGGNTIYF.

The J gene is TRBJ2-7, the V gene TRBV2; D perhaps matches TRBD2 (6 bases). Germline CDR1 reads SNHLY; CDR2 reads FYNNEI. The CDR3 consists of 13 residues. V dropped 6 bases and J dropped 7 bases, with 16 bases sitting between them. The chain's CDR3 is CASRVGEVREQYF. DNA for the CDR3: TGTGCCAGCAGGGTGGGGGAGGTAAGGGAGCAGTACTTC. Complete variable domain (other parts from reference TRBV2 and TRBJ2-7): EPEVTQTPSHQVTQMGQEVILRCVPISNHLYFYWYRQILGQKVEFLVSFYNNEISEKSEIFDDQFSVERPDGSNFTLKIRSTKLEDSAMYFCASRVGEVREQYFGPGTRLTVT.

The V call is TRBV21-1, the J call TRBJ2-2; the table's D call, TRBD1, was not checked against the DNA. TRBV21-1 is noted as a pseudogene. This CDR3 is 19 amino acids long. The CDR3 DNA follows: TGTGCCAGCAGCTCCCTAGTACGACAGGCAAGACCGAACACCGGGGAGCTGTTTTTT. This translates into CASSSLVRQARPNTGELFF.

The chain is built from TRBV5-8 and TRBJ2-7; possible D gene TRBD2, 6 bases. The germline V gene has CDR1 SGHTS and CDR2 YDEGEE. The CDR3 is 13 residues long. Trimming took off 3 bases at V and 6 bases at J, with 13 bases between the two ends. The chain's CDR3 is CASSWPGRGEQYF. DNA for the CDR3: TGTGCCAGCAGCTGGCCTGGGCGGGGCGAGCAGTACTTC.

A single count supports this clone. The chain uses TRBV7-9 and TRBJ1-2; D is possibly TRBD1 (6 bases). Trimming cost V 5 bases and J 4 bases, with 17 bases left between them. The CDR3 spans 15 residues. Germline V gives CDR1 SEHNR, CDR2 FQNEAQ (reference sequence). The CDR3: CASSPGGGAGYGYTF. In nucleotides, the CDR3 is TGTGCCAGCAGCCCCGGGGGGGGCGCAGGCTATGGCTACACCTTC.

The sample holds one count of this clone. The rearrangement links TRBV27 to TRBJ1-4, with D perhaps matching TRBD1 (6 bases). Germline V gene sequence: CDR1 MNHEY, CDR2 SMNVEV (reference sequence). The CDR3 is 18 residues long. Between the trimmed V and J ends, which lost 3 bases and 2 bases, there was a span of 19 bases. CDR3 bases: TGTGCCAGCAGTTTTGTGGGGGCTACCCCCTCGACTAATGAAAAACTGTTTTTT. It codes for CASSFVGATPSTNEKLFF.

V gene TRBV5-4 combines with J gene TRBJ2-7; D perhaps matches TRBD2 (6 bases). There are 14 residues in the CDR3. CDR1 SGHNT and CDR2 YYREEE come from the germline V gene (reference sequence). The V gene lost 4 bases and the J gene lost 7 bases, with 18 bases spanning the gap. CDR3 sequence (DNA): TGTGCCAGCAGCCGGGCTCGGGGAGCGGGTGAGCAGTACTTC. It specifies CASSRARGAGEQYF.

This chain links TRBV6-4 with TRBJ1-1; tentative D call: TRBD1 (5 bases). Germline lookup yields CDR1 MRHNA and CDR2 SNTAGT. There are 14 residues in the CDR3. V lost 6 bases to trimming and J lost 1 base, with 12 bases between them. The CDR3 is CASRGGRANTEAFF. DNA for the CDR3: TGTGCCAGCAGGGGGGGACGGGCGAACACTGAAGCTTTCTTT.